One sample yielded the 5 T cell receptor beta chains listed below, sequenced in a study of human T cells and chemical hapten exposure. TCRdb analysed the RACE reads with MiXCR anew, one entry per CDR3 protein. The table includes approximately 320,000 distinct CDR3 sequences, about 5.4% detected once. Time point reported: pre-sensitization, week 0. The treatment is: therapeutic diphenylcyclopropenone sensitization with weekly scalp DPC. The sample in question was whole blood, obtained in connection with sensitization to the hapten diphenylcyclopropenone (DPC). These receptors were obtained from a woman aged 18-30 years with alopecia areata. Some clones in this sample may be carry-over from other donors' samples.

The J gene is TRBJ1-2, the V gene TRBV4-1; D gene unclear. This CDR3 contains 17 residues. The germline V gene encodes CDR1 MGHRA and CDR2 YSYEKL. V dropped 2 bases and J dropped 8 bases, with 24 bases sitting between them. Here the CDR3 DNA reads TGCGCCAGCAGCCAACCCGCCCGCCGGTCTCCGGGGTGGGGCTACACCTTC. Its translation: CASSQPARRSPGWGYTF.

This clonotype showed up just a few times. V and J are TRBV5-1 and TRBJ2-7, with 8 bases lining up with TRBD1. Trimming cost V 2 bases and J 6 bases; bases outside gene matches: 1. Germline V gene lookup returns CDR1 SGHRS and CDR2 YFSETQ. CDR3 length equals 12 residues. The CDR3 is CASSFDRGEQYF. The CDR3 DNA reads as TGCGCCAGCAGCTTTGACAGGGGCGAGCAGTACTTC.

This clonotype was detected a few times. The CDR3 loop is CSARDYRDREVYGYTF. In nucleotides, the CDR3 is TGCAGTGCTAGAGATTATCGGGATCGAGAGGTCTATGGCTACACCTTC. The chain combines TRBV20-1 with TRBJ1-2; D is undetermined. V gave up 0 bases and J gave up 4 bases, with 18 bases separating them. Germline CDR1 DFQATT, CDR2 SNEGSKA (reference sequence). The CDR3 extends over 16 amino acids.

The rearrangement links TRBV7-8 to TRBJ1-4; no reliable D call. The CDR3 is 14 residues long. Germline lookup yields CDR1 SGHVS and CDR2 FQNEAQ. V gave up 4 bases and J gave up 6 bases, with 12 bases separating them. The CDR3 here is CASSSTRFDEKLFF. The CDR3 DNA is TGTGCCAGCAGCTCCACTCGGTTCGATGAAAAACTGTTTTTT. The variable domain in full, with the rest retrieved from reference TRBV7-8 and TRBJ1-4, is GAGVSQSPRYKVAKRGQDVALRCDPISGHVSLFWYQQALGQGPEFLTYFQNEAQLDKSGLPSDRFFAERPEGSVSTLKIQRTQQEDSAVYLCASSSTRFDEKLFFGSGTQLSVL.

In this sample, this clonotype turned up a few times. CDR3 DNA: TGCAGTGCTAGGACCTACGGTGGATCAGATACGCAGTATTTT. The encoded protein is CSARTYGGSDTQYF. V gene TRBV20-1 combines with J gene TRBJ2-3; no definite D call. Germline V gene lookup returns CDR1 DFQATT and CDR2 SNEGSKA (reference sequence). CDR3 length: 14 residues. The V end lost 3 bases, the J end lost 4 bases, and 14 bases lay between the germline ends.